This passage covers 32 T cell receptor beta chains from one sample sequenced in a study of T-cell memory formation after mild COVID-19. One entry per CDR3 protein, called by TCRdb with MiXCR from the 5' RACE reads. The table lists approximately 180,000 distinct CDR3 sequences, around 15% of them singletons. The sequencing sample was made of PBMCs or a T cell subset sorted from them (not recorded which). These receptors all stem from an adult woman who had mild COVID-19 (a few samples of this study predate the infection). Cell type and time point are not known.

This clonotype occurred a few times. The chain links TRBV5-1 to TRBJ2-4, with no clear D. Germline loops: CDR1 SGHRS, CDR2 YFSETQ. V was trimmed by 0 bases and J by 3 bases, leaving 4 bases between them. The CDR3 totals 13 residues. The CDR3 spells CASSLDSKNIQYF. DNA for the CDR3: TGCGCCAGCAGCTTGGATAGCAAAAACATTCAGTACTTC.

In its sample, this clonotype was seen a few times. The chain combines TRBV9 with TRBJ2-5; D is unresolved. V dropped 1 base and J dropped 4 bases, with 11 bases sitting between them. Germline values: CDR1 SGDLS, CDR2 YYNGEE. The CDR3 is 14 residues long. The CDR3 protein is CASSVQVESETQYF. The CDR3 nucleotides are TGTGCCAGCAGCGTACAGGTGGAATCAGAGACCCAGTACTTC.

This clonotype was observed a handful of times. The CDR3 DNA reads as TGTGCCAGCAGCCTTGGGGTGGCTGGAAACACCATATATTTT. It is translated as CASSLGVAGNTIYF. The chain combines TRBV7-9 with TRBJ1-3; no clear D gene. Trimming removed 5 bases from V and 2 bases from J, with 10 bases in between. The CDR3 is 14 residues long. Germline V gene data show CDR1 as SEHNR and CDR2 as FQNEAQ (reference sequence).

The chain has TRBV2 and TRBJ1-6; D call uncertain. Germline V lookup: CDR1 SNHLY, CDR2 FYNNEI. V gave up 5 bases and J gave up 9 bases, with 11 bases separating them. CDR3 length equals 13 residues. CDR3: CASSSGVGSPLHF. CDR3 bases: TGTGCCAGCAGTTCCGGGGTTGGTTCACCCCTCCACTTT.

CDR3 residues: CASSAGTGYTYSGEQYF. Here the CDR3 DNA reads TGTGCCAGCAGCGCCGGGACAGGATATACCTATTCGGGCGAGCAGTACTTC. This chain uses TRBV6-2 or TRBV6-3 with TRBJ2-7; 8 bases line up with TRBD1. In germline, CDR1 is MNHEY, CDR2 SVGEGT. V shed 6 bases, J shed 6 bases, and the junction held 19 bases outside the gene matches. This CDR3 spans 17 amino acids.

The CDR3 spells CASSERERGAFYNEQFF. The CDR3 region has the DNA TGTGCCAGCAGTGAAAGGGAGCGGGGGGCCTTCTACAATGAGCAGTTCTTC. This chain connects TRBV25-1 to TRBJ2-1; 9 bases agree with TRBD2. Germline loops: CDR1 MGHDK, CDR2 SYGVNS. The CDR3 length is 17 residues. Trimming cost V 2 bases and J 3 bases; bases outside gene matches: 8.

This clonotype was counted a few times. The V and J genes are TRBV20-1 and TRBJ2-2, with D possibly matching TRBD2 (7 bases). This CDR3 is built from 15 residues. CDR1 DFQATT and CDR2 SNEGSKA come from the germline V gene (reference sequence). The germline V and J ends were trimmed by 2 bases and 5 bases, with 15 bases remaining between them. The DNA of the CDR3 is TGCAGTGCTAGAATAGCGGAGGGGGGGACCGGGGAGCTGTTTTTT. Protein: CSARIAEGGTGELFF.

The chain carries TRBV6-2 or TRBV6-3 and TRBJ1-1; D remains ambiguous. V shed 6 bases and J shed 0 bases, with 8 bases lying between them. The CDR3 has 13 amino acids. Germline CDR1 reads MNHEY; CDR2 reads SVGEGT. The chain's CDR3 is CASRVRMNTEAFF. CDR3 nucleotide sequence: TGTGCCAGCAGGGTGAGGATGAACACTGAAGCTTTCTTT.

The V and J genes are TRBV29-1 and TRBJ1-1, with a tentative D call TRBD1 (5 bases). The germline V gene encodes CDR1 SQVTM and CDR2 ANQGSEA. Trimming shortened V by 4 bases and J by 2 bases, and 11 bases separated the two germline ends. The CDR3 totals 13 residues. The CDR3 sequence is CSVGSRANTEAFF. Written as DNA, the CDR3 is TGCAGCGTTGGGTCCAGGGCCAACACTGAAGCTTTCTTT.

This clonotype was observed a handful of times. The chain has TRBV5-4 and TRBJ1-4; D gene unclear. This CDR3 contains 15 residues. CDR1 is SGHNT, CDR2 YYREEE, per germline (reference sequence). Trimming shortened V by 0 bases and J by 1 base, and 7 bases separated the two germline ends. As DNA, the CDR3 is TGTGCCAGCAGCTTGGCTGACCGAACTAATGAAAAACTGTTTTTT. Amino acids: CASSLADRTNEKLFF.

This clonotype was picked up many times. The chain carries TRBV4-1 and TRBJ1-1, with D possibly being TRBD1 (5 bases). The germline gives CDR1 MGHRA, CDR2 YSYEKL. This CDR3 is 17 amino acids long. Trimming pared 1 base from V and 0 bases from J, leaving 15 bases between. CDR3 sequence reads: CASSQVVAGSLNTEAFF. CDR3 in DNA: TGCGCCAGCAGCCAAGTGGTGGCAGGGTCTCTGAACACTGAAGCTTTCTTT.

This clonotype was found once. A read error may be the cause here, since a much bigger clone is one base away. V gene TRBV28 combines with J gene TRBJ2-7, with no clear D. CDR1 is MDHEN and CDR2 is SYDVKM in the germline V gene. The CDR3 loop spans 14 amino acids. The CDR3 DNA is TGTTCCAGCAGTGGCTGGACGGTTTCCTACGAGCAGTACTTC. Protein product: CSSSGWTVSYEQYF.

The chain joins TRBV20-1 to TRBJ1-2; D not certain. Germline loops: CDR1 DFQATT, CDR2 SNEGSKA (reference sequence). This CDR3 is 10 amino acids long. V was shortened by 2 bases and J by 12 bases, with 10 bases between the two germline ends. The CDR3 is CSARRAVNTF. Written as DNA, the CDR3 is TGCAGTGCTAGACGGGCAGTTAACACCTTC.

The chain uses TRBV14 and TRBJ1-1; 8 bases are shared with TRBD1. V lost 4 bases, J lost 3 bases, and 7 bases stayed unmatched. The CDR3 consists of 15 residues. Germline V gene lookup returns CDR1 SGHDN and CDR2 FVKESK. The CDR3 DNA is TGTGCCAGCAGCCCCATAGGACAGGGTTACACTGAAGCTTTCTTT. The encoded protein is CASSPIGQGYTEAFF.

This chain uses TRBV18 with TRBJ2-3; 7 nucleotides align to TRBD2. The CDR3 covers 14 residues. V shed 4 bases and J 5 bases; nucleotides not matched to a gene: 6. Germline CDR1 reads KGHSH; CDR2 reads LQKENI. The CDR3 bases are TGTGCCAGCTCACTTTCGGCGGGGGAAGATACGCAGTATTTT. This gives the protein CASSLSAGEDTQYF. Variable domain in full (rest from reference TRBV18 and TRBJ2-3): NAGVMQNPRHLVRRRGQEARLRCSPMKGHSHVYWYRQLPEEGLKFMVYLQKENIIDESGMPKERFSAEFPKEGPSILRIQQVVRGDSAAYFCASSLSAGEDTQYFGPGTRLTVL.

The chain is built from TRBV7-9 and TRBJ2-1, with no clear D. The V end was cut by 2 bases, the J end by 7 bases, with 12 bases between. The CDR3 runs 14 residues. In germline, CDR1 is SEHNR, CDR2 FQNEAQ (reference sequence). The CDR3 loop is CASSLTGSVNEQFF. CDR3 bases: TGTGCCAGCAGCTTAACGGGTTCTGTTAATGAGCAGTTCTTC.

The chain joins TRBV2 to TRBJ2-3; 13 bases are a match to TRBD2. Germline CDR1 SNHLY, CDR2 FYNNEI. The length of the CDR3 is 15 residues. The V segment lost 5 bases and the J segment 5 bases; nucleotides outside the gene matches: 4. Written as DNA, the CDR3 is TGTGCCAGCAGTTGGACTAGCGGGAGAGGAGATACGCAGTATTTT. Translating it yields CASSWTSGRGDTQYF.

This clonotype was detected only a few times. The V call is TRBV3-1, the J call TRBJ1-1; 7 bases align to TRBD1. V lost 2 bases to trimming and J lost 1 base; unmatched junction nucleotides: 13. CDR3 size: 18 residues. Germline values: CDR1 LGHDT, CDR2 YNNKEL (reference sequence). CDR3 amino acids: CASSQRQGYLDRNTEAFF. The CDR3 nucleotides are TGTGCCAGCAGCCAACGACAGGGCTACCTTGATCGGAACACTGAAGCTTTCTTT.

This chain connects TRBV20-1 to TRBJ1-1; D not resolved. There are 12 residues in the CDR3. Germline V CDR1 and CDR2: DFQATT, SNEGSKA (reference sequence). V was trimmed by 4 bases and J by 1 base, leaving 7 bases between them. The DNA of the CDR3 is TGCAGTGCTACACAGAGGAACACTGAAGCTTTCTTT. This translates into CSATQRNTEAFF.

Only a few counts were recorded for this clonotype. The CDR3 DNA reads as TGTGCCAGTAGTATTCAGGGAGTGGCCGGGGAGCTGTTTTTT. Amino acid sequence: CASSIQGVAGELFF. V is TRBV19 and J is TRBJ2-2; D might be TRBD1 or TRBD2, each matching 5 bases. V was clipped by 3 bases and J by 6 bases, with 11 bases between them. Germline CDR1 reads LNHDA; CDR2 reads SQIVND (reference sequence). CDR3 length: 14 residues.

CDR3 nucleotides: TGCAGTGCCCTAGGGGGGGAGCTCAATCAGCCCCAGCATTTT. Translating gives CSALGGELNQPQHF. V is TRBV20-1 and J is TRBJ1-5; D may be TRBD1 (6 bases). Germline V lookup: CDR1 DFQATT, CDR2 SNEGSKA (reference sequence). V lost 6 bases and J 3 bases, leaving 15 bases between the germline ends. The CDR3 is 14 amino acids.

The V call is TRBV7-9, the J call TRBJ1-1; possible D gene TRBD1, 5 bases. Trimming removed 4 bases from V and 3 bases from J, with 21 bases in between. Germline V gives CDR1 SEHNR, CDR2 FQNEAQ (reference sequence). The length of the CDR3 is 17 residues. CDR3 loop: CASSSGPGGNRDTEAFF. The CDR3 nucleotides read TGTGCCAGCAGCTCCGGCCCGGGGGGGAATAGGGACACTGAAGCTTTCTTT.

The V gene is TRBV15, the J gene TRBJ2-5; 8 nucleotides agree with TRBD2. Trimming cost V 1 base and J 5 bases; bases outside gene matches: 9. Germline values: CDR1 LNHNV, CDR2 YYDKDF (reference sequence). This CDR3 contains 16 residues. The CDR3 nucleotides read TGTGCCACCAGCAGAGTTGGCCTAGCGGGCTTCGAGACCCAGTACTTC. Translated, it gives CATSRVGLAGFETQYF.

This clonotype was detected a few times. The chain links TRBV5-1 to TRBJ1-1; 12 bases match TRBD1. This CDR3 has 17 residues. The junction had 12 bases not matched to a gene; V was cut back by 4 bases and J by 5 bases. The germline CDR1 and CDR2 sequences are SGHRS and YFSETQ. CDR3 sequence: CASSATGTGGAGTEAFF. The CDR3 DNA sequence: TGCGCCAGCAGCGCGACCGGGACAGGGGGCGCGGGGACTGAAGCTTTCTTT. Supplemented by reference TRBV5-1 and TRBJ1-1, the full variable domain reads KAGVTQTPRYLIKTRGQQVTLSCSPISGHRSVSWYQQTPGQGLQFLFEYFSETQRNKGNFPGRFSGRQFSNSRSEMNVSTLELGDSALYLCASSATGTGGAGTEAFFGQGTRLTVV.

This clonotype was counted once. This chain links TRBV5-6 with TRBJ2-2; D may be TRBD2 (6 bases). Trimming left V 6 bases short and J 6 bases short, with 18 bases between. CDR1 and CDR2 (germline): SGHDT, YYEEEE. This CDR3 spans 15 amino acids. CDR3 in amino acids: CASIPAGMTPGELFF. The CDR3 DNA reads as TGTGCCAGCATCCCGGCGGGGATGACGCCCGGGGAGCTGTTTTTT.

This clonotype was counted many times. The chain employs TRBV5-1 and TRBJ2-7, with D unresolved. Germline V CDR1 and CDR2: SGHRS, YFSETQ. This CDR3 is built from 12 residues. The germline V and J ends were trimmed by 0 bases and 3 bases, with 4 bases remaining between them. The CDR3 reads CASSLGYYEQYF. CDR3 nucleotide sequence: TGCGCCAGCAGCTTGGGGTACTACGAGCAGTACTTC.

In this sample, this clonotype turned up many times. The rearrangement uses TRBV29-1 and TRBJ2-1, with 15 bases aligning to TRBD2. V lost 5 bases to trimming and J lost 2 bases; unmatched junction nucleotides: 4. From germline, CDR1 is SQVTM and CDR2 ANQGSEA. This CDR3 spans 16 amino acids. The chain's CDR3 is CSVKGTSGRPYNEQFF. The CDR3, as DNA: TGCAGCGTTAAGGGGACTAGCGGGAGGCCCTACAATGAGCAGTTCTTC.

This clonotype was observed a few times. This rearrangement joins TRBV12-3 or TRBV12-4 to TRBJ2-2; the D is unclear. Trimming cost V 8 bases and J 5 bases, with 9 bases left between them. This CDR3 spans 12 amino acids. The CDR3 DNA reads as TGTGCCAGCTCGAGGCGTACCGGGGAGCTGTTTTTT. It codes for CASSRRTGELFF.

V gene TRBV5-6 combines with J gene TRBJ1-1, with a weak D call TRBD1 (5 bases). The V end was cut by 1 base, the J end by 10 bases, with 14 bases between. Germline V gene sequence: CDR1 SGHDT, CDR2 YYEEEE. CDR3 length equals 13 residues. The CDR3 spells CASSLQQVGAAFF. DNA for the CDR3: TGTGCCAGCAGCTTGCAACAGGTGGGTGCAGCTTTCTTT.

This clonotype was detected only a few times. This chain uses TRBV13 with TRBJ1-5, with TRBD1 matching over 11 bases. CDR1 is PRHDT and CDR2 is FYEKMQ in the germline V gene (reference sequence). The CDR3 is made up of 17 amino acids. After removal of 0 bases from V and 0 bases from J, the junction contained 1 base not matched to a gene. This CDR3 reads CASSLGGTGGSNQPQHF. DNA of the CDR3: TGTGCCAGCAGCTTAGGCGGGACAGGGGGTAGCAATCAGCCCCAGCATTTT.

This clonotype was counted between two and nine times. V gene TRBV7-9 combines with J gene TRBJ1-5; D gene unclear. Germline V gives CDR1 SEHNR, CDR2 FQNEAQ (reference sequence). CDR3 size: 12 residues. V was clipped by 4 bases and J by 4 bases, with 5 bases between them. The CDR3 coding sequence is TGTGCCAGCAGCTCCCCAAATCAGCCCCAGCATTTT. It is translated as CASSSPNQPQHF.

V and J are TRBV7-9 and TRBJ2-2, with 8 bases fitting TRBD1. Per the germline V gene, CDR1 is SEHNR and CDR2 is FQNEAQ (reference sequence). J was trimmed by 3 bases and V by 6 bases; bases with no gene match: 12. This CDR3 contains 17 residues. This CDR3 is CASSPPVRTGHTGELFF. The CDR3 region has the DNA TGTGCCAGCAGTCCTCCAGTCCGGACAGGGCACACCGGGGAGCTGTTTTTT.